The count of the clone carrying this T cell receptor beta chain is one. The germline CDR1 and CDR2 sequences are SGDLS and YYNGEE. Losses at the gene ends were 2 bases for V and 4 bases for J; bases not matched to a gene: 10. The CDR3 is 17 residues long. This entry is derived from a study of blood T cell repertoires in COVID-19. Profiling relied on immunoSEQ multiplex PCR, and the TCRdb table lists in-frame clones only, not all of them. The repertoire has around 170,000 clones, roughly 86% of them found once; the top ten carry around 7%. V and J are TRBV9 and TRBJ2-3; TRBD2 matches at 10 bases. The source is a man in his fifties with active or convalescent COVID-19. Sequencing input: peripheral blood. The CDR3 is CASSVTPSGSLPDTQYF. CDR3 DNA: TGTGCCAGCAGCGTTACTCCTAGCGGGAGTTTGCCAGATACGCAGTATTTT.